Each of the 9 T cell receptor beta chains below was sequenced from the same sample in a study of blood T cell repertoires in COVID-19. Produced via immunoSEQ multiplex PCR; TCRdb's table is partial and in-frame only. The table shows around 310,000 clones, with roughly nine tenths occurring only once. Specimen: PBMCs or T cells enriched from blood (not recorded which). The receptors come from a young woman who had recovered from COVID-19.

A few counts support this clone. The rearrangement uses TRBV18 and TRBJ1-2, with D possibly being TRBD1 (5 bases). This CDR3 is 14 amino acids long. Germline CDR1 and CDR2: KGHSH and LQKENI. Trimming removed 0 bases from V and 2 bases from J, with 7 bases in between. CDR3 residues: CASSPPDINYGYTF. The CDR3 DNA reads as TGTGCCAGCTCACCACCGGACATAAACTATGGCTACACCTTC.

This chain uses TRBV3-1 (or the pseudogene TRBV3-2) with TRBJ1-3, with 9 bases identical to TRBD1. J gave up 0 bases and V 4 bases, and 13 bases lay outside the gene matches. The CDR3 covers 19 residues. The germline CDR1 and CDR2 sequences are LGHDT and YNNKEL (reference sequence). This CDR3 reads CASSPRTGVSFPSGNTIYF. As DNA, the CDR3 is TGTGCCAGCAGCCCAAGGACAGGGGTGAGTTTCCCCTCTGGAAACACCATATATTTT.

This chain connects TRBV14 to TRBJ2-5, with 8 nucleotides matching TRBD2. In germline, CDR1 is SGHDN, CDR2 FVKESK. The V segment lost 0 bases and the J segment 5 bases; nucleotides outside the gene matches: 8. The CDR3 length is 16 residues. DNA for the CDR3: TGTGCCAGCAGCCAAGATCTGAGCTCTAGCGGGGAGACCCAGTACTTC. This encodes CASSQDLSSSGETQYF.

The chain employs TRBV5-1 and TRBJ2-3, with D maybe TRBD2 (6 bases). Germline lookup yields CDR1 SGHRS and CDR2 YFSETQ. The CDR3 has 17 amino acids. Between the trimmed V and J ends, which lost 4 bases and 1 base, there was a span of 19 bases. The CDR3 DNA is TGCGCCAGCAGCCCGCTTGGCGGGATCTCCCGCACAGATACGCAGTATTTT. Translation: CASSPLGGISRTDTQYF. Based on the CDR3 plus reference TRBV5-1 and TRBJ2-3, the full variable domain is KAGVTQTPRYLIKTRGQQVTLSCSPISGHRSVSWYQQTPGQGLQFLFEYFSETQRNKGNFPGRFSGRQFSNSRSEMNVSTLELGDSALYLCASSPLGGISRTDTQYFGPGTRLTVL.

The chain joins TRBV5-1 to TRBJ2-1; D might be TRBD1 (6 bases). In germline, CDR1 is SGHRS, CDR2 YFSETQ. The V end was cut by 3 bases, the J end by 3 bases, with 16 bases between. The CDR3 loop spans 16 amino acids. CDR3 nucleotide sequence: TGCGCCAGCAGCTGGGGAGACAGGAACCACTACAATGAGCAGTTCTTC. Translating it yields CASSWGDRNHYNEQFF. Together with reference TRBV5-1 and TRBJ2-1, the CDR3 gives the full variable domain: KAGVTQTPRYLIKTRGQQVTLSCSPISGHRSVSWYQQTPGQGLQFLFEYFSETQRNKGNFPGRFSGRQFSNSRSEMNVSTLELGDSALYLCASSWGDRNHYNEQFFGPGTRLTVL.

The genes are TRBV29-1 and TRBJ2-1; TRBD2 matches 10 bases. This CDR3 contains 16 residues. Germline CDR1 SQVTM, CDR2 ANQGSEA. Trimming at V came to 7 bases and at J to 2 bases, leaving 11 bases not matched to a gene. The CDR3 spells CSGRASGGNTYNEQFF. DNA of the CDR3: TGCAGCGGGCGGGCTAGCGGGGGAAACACCTACAATGAGCAGTTCTTC.

The chain employs TRBV6-2 or TRBV6-3 and TRBJ2-3; 10 nucleotides line up with TRBD1. The CDR3 sequence is 16 residues long. V trimming: 6 bases; J trimming: 4 bases; junction bases outside the gene matches: 10. Per germline, CDR1 MNHEY and CDR2 SVGEGT. The CDR3 loop is CASSLPGQGWADTQYF. CDR3 coding DNA: TGTGCCAGCAGCCTACCGGGACAGGGGTGGGCAGATACGCAGTATTTT.

V is TRBV2 and J is TRBJ2-2; 13 nucleotides agree with TRBD2. Germline-derived CDR1 and CDR2 are SNHLY and FYNNEI. The CDR3 extends over 15 amino acids. Trimming at V came to 7 bases and at J to 5 bases, leaving 4 bases not matched to a gene. In DNA, the CDR3 is TGTGCCAGCAAAAGGACTAGCGGGAGAACCGGGGAGCTGTTTTTT. Its translation: CASKRTSGRTGELFF.

The V gene is TRBV6-5, the J gene TRBJ1-2; the D is unclear. Between the trimmed V and J ends, which lost 6 bases and 5 bases, there was a span of 16 bases. CDR1 MNHEY and CDR2 SVGAGI come from the germline V gene. This CDR3 is 14 amino acids long. CDR3 loop: CASSPGMDIYGYTF. DNA of the CDR3: TGTGCCAGCAGCCCCGGGATGGATATTTATGGCTACACCTTC.